The 3 T cell receptor beta chains listed next were all sequenced from one sample in a study of blood T cell repertoires in COVID-19. The data were produced by immunoSEQ multiplex PCR, yet TCRdb's version contains in-frame clones alone and is incomplete. This sample has about 76,000 clones, with 90% found just once. Sequenced sample: peripheral blood. These receptors all stem from a woman aged 45-60 years in a cohort sampled during active COVID-19.

The gene calls are TRBV4-1 and TRBJ2-3; D perhaps matches TRBD2 (6 bases). V was pared by 1 base and J by 0 bases, with 14 bases between. This CDR3 spans 17 amino acids. Germline CDR1 MGHRA, CDR2 YSYEKL. CDR3 protein: CASSQGFSGTSTDTQYF. In DNA, the CDR3 is TGCGCCAGCAGCCAAGGATTTAGCGGAACTAGCACAGATACGCAGTATTTT.

The table lists this clone with a count of one. V usage is TRBV4-1 and J usage is TRBJ1-1; 7 bases match TRBD1. CDR3 length equals 14 residues. V lost 4 bases to trimming and J lost 1 base; unmatched junction nucleotides: 3. In germline, CDR1 is MGHRA, CDR2 YSYEKL. The CDR3 loop reads CASSLRTGNTEAFF. Written as DNA, the CDR3 is TGCGCCAGCAGCCTACGGACAGGGAACACTGAAGCTTTCTTT.

This clone was observed a single time. The chain carries TRBV5-1 and TRBJ1-2; D unclear. The CDR3 loop spans 18 amino acids. Between the trimmed V and J ends, which lost 0 bases and 0 bases, there was a span of 18 bases. Germline CDR1 reads SGHRS; CDR2 reads YFSETQ. The CDR3 region is CASSLADGYGGSNYGYTF. CDR3 nucleotide sequence: TGCGCCAGCAGCTTGGCGGATGGGTACGGAGGCTCTAACTATGGCTACACCTTC.